This T cell receptor (beta chain) was identified in a study of cytomegalovirus exposure and HLA in healthy donors. Overall study: The roughly 100 million unique TCR beta sequences, from some 170 million T cells, were found by an earlier analysis.

V dropped 4 bases and J dropped 5; count of bases not matched to a gene: 6. There are 14 residues in the CDR3. Germline values: CDR1 MGHDK, CDR2 SYGVNS. With 60 Vbeta and 13 Jbeta primers, the PCR was carried out. Method: immunoSEQ multiplex PCR; TCRdb's copy keeps in-frame clones and lacks some. This table holds about 140,000 clones, over 60% found once. Findings and caveats of the study: DRB1 showed the most TCR associations and HLA-C the fewest in a later analysis, as rates varied by HLA locus.

Notes on this clone: What it binds is unknown.

Each donor was nominally healthy when sampled (though unrecorded immune exposures were likely). The chain employs TRBV25-1 and TRBJ1-2; 8 bases are shared with TRBD1. This TCR came from a woman aged 55-70 years in good health and CMV-seronegative. Input material: PBMCs. For the CDR3, the DNA is TGTGCCAGCAGTGCCGGACAGGGCCTATATGGCTACACCTTC. Protein: CASSAGQGLYGYTF.